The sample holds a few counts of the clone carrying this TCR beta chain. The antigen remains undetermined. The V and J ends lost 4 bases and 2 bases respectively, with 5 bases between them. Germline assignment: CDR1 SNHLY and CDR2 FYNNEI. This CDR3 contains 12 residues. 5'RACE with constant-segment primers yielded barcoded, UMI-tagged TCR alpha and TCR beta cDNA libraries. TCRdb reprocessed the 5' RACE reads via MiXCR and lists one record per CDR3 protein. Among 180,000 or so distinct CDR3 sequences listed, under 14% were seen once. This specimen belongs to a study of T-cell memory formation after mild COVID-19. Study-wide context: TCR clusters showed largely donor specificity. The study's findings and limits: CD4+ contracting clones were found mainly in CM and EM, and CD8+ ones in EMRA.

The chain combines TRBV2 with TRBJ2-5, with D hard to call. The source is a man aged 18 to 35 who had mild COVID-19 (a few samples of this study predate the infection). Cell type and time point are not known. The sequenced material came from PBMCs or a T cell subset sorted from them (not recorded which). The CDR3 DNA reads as TGTGCCAGCAGTGTCAGACAAGAGACCCAGTACTTC. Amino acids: CASSVRQETQYF. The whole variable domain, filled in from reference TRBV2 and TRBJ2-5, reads EPEVTQTPSHQVTQMGQEVILRCVPISNHLYFYWYRQILGQKVEFLVSFYNNEISEKSEIFDDQFSVERPDGSNFTLKIRSTKLEDSAMYFCASSVRQETQYFGPGTRLLVL.